This T cell receptor beta chain was sequenced for a study of T cell responses to AZD1222 COVID-19 vaccine. Sequenced by immunoSEQ multiplex PCR; TCRdb stores in-frame clones only, minus some. The table has around 50,000 clones, around 85% seen once. Germline values: CDR1 MNHEY, CDR2 SVGEGT. V lost 0 bases, J lost 2 bases, and 10 bases stayed unmatched. This CDR3 has 17 residues. The rearrangement uses TRBV6-2 or TRBV6-3 and TRBJ2-7; 7 bases line up with TRBD2. The receptor was derived from an adult in good health. Sample: peripheral blood, taken on day 0 of AZD1222 vaccination. The CDR3 protein is CASSYSAGTGGAYEQYF. In DNA, the CDR3 is TGTGCCAGCAGTTACTCGGCGGGGACGGGGGGAGCCTACGAGCAGTACTTC.